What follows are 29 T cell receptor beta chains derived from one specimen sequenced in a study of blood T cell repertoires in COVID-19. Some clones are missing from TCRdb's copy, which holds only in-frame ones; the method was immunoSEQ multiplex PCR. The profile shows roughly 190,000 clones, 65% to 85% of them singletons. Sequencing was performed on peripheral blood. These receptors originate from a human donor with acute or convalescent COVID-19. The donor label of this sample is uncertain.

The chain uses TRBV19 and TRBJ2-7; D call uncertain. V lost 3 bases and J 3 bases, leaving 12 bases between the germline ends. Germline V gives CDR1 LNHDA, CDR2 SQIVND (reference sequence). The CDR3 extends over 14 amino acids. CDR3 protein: CASSIDSLGYEQYF. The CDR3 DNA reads TGTGCCAGTAGTATCGACTCCTTGGGCTACGAGCAGTACTTC. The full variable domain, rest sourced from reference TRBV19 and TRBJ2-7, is DGGITQSPKYLFRKEGQNVTLSCEQNLNHDAMYWYRQDPGQGLRLIYYSQIVNDFQKGDIAEGYSVSREKKESFPLTVTSAQKNPTAFYLCASSIDSLGYEQYFGPGTRLTVT.

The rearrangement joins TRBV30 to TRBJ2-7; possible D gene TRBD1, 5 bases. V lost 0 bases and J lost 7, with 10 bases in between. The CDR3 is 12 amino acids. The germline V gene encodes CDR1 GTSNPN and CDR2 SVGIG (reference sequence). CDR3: CAWSVPRQEQYF. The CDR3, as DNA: TGTGCCTGGAGTGTACCCCGACAGGAGCAGTACTTC.

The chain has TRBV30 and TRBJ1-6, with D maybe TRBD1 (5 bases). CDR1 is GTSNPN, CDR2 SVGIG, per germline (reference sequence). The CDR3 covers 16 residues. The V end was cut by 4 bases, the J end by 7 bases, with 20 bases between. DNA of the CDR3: TGTGCCTGGATTGGCCGGGACTCCTATGGGAATTCACCCCTCCACTTT. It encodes CAWIGRDSYGNSPLHF.

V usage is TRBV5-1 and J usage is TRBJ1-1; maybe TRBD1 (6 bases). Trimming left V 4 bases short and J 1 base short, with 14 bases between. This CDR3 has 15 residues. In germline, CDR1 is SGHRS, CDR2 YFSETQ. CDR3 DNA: TGCGCCAGCAGCCTACCGGGACAACCGAACACTGAAGCTTTCTTT. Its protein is CASSLPGQPNTEAFF.

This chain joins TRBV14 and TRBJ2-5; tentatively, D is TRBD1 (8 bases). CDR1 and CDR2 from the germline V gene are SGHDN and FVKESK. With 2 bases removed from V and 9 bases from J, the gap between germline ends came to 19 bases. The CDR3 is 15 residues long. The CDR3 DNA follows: TGTGCCAGCAGCCAATCCGACAGGGGACTAATGGCCCAGTACTTC. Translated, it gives CASSQSDRGLMAQYF. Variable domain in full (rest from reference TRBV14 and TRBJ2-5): EAGVTQFPSHSVIEKGQTVTLRCDPISGHDNLYWYRRVMGKEIKFLLHFVKESKQDESGMPNNRFLAERTGGTYSTLKVQPAELEDSGVYFCASSQSDRGLMAQYFGPGTRLLVL.

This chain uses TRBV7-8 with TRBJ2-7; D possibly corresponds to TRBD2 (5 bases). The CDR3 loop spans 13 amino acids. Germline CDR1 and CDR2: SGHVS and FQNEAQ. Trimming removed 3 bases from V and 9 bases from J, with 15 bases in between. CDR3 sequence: CASSFKDQSGQYF. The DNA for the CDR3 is TGTGCCAGCAGCTTCAAGGACCAAAGCGGGCAGTACTTC.

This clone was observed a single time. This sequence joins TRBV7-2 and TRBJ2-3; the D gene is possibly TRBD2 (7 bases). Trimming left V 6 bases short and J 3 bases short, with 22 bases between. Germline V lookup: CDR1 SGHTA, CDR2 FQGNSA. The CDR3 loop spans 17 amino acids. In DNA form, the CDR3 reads TGTGCCAGCAGTTGGAATAAAGGGGGAGGGCGGACAGATACGCAGTATTTT. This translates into CASSWNKGGGRTDTQYF.

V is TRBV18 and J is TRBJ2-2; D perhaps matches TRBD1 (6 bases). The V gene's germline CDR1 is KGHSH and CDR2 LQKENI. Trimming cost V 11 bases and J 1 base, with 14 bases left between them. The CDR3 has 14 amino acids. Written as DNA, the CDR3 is TGTGCCTGCAACAGGGAGCAGAACACCGGGGAGCTGTTTTTT. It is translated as CACNREQNTGELFF.

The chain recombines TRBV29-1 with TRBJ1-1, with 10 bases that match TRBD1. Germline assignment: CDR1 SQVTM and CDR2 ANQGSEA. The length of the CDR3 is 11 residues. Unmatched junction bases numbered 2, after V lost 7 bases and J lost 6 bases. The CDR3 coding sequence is TGCAGCGCCGGGACAGGGGCTGAAGCTTTCTTT. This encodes CSAGTGAEAFF.

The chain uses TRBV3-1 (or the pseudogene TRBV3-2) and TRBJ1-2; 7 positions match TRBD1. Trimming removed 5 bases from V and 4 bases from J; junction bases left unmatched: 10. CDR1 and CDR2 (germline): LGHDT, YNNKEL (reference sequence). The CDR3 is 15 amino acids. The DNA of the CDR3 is TGTGCCAGCAGCGCCCAAAAGGGGACAGCCTATGGCTACACCTTC. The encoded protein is CASSAQKGTAYGYTF.

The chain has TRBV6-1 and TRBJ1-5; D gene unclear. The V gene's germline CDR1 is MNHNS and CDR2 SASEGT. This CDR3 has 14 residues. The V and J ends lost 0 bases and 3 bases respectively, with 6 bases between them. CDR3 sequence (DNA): TGTGCCAGCAGTGAAGCAACGGTCAATCAGCCCCAGCATTTT. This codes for CASSEATVNQPQHF.

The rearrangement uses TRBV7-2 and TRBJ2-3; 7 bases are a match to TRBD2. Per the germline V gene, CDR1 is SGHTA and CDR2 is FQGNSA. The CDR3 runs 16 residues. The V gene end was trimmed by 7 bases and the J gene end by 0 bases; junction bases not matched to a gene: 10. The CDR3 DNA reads TGTGCCAGCACCCGGGGAGGGAAGGCTAGCACAGATACGCAGTATTTT. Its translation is CASTRGGKASTDTQYF.

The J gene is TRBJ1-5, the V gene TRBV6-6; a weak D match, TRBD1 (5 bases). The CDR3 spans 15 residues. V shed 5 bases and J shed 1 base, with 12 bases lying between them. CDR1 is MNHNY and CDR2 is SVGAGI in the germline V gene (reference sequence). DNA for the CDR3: TGTGCCAGCAGTCCCCGGGACTTCAGCAATCAGCCCCAGCATTTT. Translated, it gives CASSPRDFSNQPQHF.

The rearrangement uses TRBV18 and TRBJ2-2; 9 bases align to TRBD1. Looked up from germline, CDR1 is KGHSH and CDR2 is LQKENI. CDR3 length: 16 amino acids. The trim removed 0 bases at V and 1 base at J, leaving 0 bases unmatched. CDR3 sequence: CASSPPGQGNTGELFF. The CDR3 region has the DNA TGTGCCAGCTCACCACCGGGACAGGGGAACACCGGGGAGCTGTTTTTT.

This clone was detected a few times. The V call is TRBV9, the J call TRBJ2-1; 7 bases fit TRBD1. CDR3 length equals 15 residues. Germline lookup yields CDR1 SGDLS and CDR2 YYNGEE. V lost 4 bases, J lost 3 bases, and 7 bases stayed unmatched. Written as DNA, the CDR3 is TGTGCCAGCAGCCCAGAGGACAGGTTCTACAATGAGCAGTTCTTC. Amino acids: CASSPEDRFYNEQFF.

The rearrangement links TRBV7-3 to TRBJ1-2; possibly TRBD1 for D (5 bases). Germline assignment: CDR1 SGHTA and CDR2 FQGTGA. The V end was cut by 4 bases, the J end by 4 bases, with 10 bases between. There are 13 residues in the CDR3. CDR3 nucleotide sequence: TGTGCCAGCAGCTCCGGGGGAATCTATGGCTACACCTTC. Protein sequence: CASSSGGIYGYTF.

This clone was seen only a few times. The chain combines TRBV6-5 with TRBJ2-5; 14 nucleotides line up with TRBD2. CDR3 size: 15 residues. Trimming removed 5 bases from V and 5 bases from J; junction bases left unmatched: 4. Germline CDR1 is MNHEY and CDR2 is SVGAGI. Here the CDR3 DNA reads TGTGCCAGCAGTACCCGGACTAGCGGGAGGGAGACCCAGTACTTC. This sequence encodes CASSTRTSGRETQYF.

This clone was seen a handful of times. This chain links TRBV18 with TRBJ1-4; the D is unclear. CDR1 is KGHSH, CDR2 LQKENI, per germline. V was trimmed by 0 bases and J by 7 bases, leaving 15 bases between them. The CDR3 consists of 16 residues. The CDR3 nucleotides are TGTGCCAGCTCACCACCTGGTGCAGAGGTCTTTGAAAAACTGTTTTTT. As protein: CASSPPGAEVFEKLFF. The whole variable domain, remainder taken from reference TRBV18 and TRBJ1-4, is NAGVMQNPRHLVRRRGQEARLRCSPMKGHSHVYWYRQLPEEGLKFMVYLQKENIIDESGMPKERFSAEFPKEGPSILRIQQVVRGDSAAYFCASSPPGAEVFEKLFFGSGTQLSVL.

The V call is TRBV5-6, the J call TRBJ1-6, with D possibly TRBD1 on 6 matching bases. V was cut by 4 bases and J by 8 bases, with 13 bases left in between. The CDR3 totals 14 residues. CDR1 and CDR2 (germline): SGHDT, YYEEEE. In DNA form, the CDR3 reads TGTGCCAGCAGCCCGGGGGGGGGCTATTCACCCCTCCACTTT. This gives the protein CASSPGGGYSPLHF.

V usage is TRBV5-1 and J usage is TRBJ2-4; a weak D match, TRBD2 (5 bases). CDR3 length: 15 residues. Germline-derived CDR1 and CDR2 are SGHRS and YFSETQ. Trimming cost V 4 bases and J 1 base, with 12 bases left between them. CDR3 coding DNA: TGCGCCAGCAGCCTGGATAGGGAGGCCAAAAACATTCAGTACTTC. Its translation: CASSLDREAKNIQYF.

The CDR3, as DNA: TGTGCCAGCAGCTTAAGGCAGGGCGACGGCTACACCTTC. Residues: CASSLRQGDGYTF. The chain recombines TRBV7-2 with TRBJ1-2, with D possibly matching TRBD1 (5 bases). The V gene lost 2 bases and the J gene lost 8 bases, with 12 bases spanning the gap. Germline CDR1 SGHTA, CDR2 FQGNSA. CDR3 length equals 13 residues.

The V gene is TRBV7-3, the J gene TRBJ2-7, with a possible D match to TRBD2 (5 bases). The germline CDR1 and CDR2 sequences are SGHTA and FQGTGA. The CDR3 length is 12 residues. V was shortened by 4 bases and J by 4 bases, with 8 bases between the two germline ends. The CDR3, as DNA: TGTGCCAGCAGCTCCACGGGATACGAGCAGTACTTC. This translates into CASSSTGYEQYF.

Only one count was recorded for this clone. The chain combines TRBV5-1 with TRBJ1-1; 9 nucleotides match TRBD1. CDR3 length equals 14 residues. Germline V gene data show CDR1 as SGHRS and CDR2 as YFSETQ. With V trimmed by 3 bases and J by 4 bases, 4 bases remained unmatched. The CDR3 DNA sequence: TGCGCCAGCAGCTCAGGGACAGGGACCACTGAAGCTTTCTTT. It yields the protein CASSSGTGTTEAFF.

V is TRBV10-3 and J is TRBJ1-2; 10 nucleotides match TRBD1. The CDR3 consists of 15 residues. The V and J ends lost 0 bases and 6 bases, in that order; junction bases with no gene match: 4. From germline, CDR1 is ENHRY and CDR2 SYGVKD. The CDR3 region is CAISESRDRGNGYTF. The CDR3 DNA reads TGTGCCATCAGTGAGTCCAGGGACAGGGGTAATGGCTACACCTTC.

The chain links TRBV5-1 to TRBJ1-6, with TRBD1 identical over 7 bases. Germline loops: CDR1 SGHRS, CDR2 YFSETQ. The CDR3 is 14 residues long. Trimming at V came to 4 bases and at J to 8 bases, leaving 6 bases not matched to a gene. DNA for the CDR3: TGCGCCAGCAGCGACAGGGTGGCAGATTCACCCCTCCACTTT. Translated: CASSDRVADSPLHF. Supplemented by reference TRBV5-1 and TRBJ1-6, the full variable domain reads KAGVTQTPRYLIKTRGQQVTLSCSPISGHRSVSWYQQTPGQGLQFLFEYFSETQRNKGNFPGRFSGRQFSNSRSEMNVSTLELGDSALYLCASSDRVADSPLHFGNGTRLTVT.

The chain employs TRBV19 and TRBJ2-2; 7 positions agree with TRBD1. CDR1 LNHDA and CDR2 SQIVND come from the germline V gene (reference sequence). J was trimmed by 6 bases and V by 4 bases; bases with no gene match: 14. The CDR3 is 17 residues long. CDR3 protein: CASSTRTGLDVSGELFF. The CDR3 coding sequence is TGTGCCAGTAGTACTAGGACAGGCCTGGATGTGTCCGGGGAGCTGTTTTTT. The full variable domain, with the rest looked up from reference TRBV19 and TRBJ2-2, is DGGITQSPKYLFRKEGQNVTLSCEQNLNHDAMYWYRQDPGQGLRLIYYSQIVNDFQKGDIAEGYSVSREKKESFPLTVTSAQKNPTAFYLCASSTRTGLDVSGELFFGEGSRLTVL.

CDR3 sequence: CASSEDRLDTQYF. CDR3 sequence (DNA): TGTGCCAGTAGTGAGGACAGGTTAGATACGCAGTATTTT. The V gene is TRBV19, the J gene TRBJ2-3; 7 bases align to TRBD1. V was pared by 5 bases and J by 5 bases, with 4 bases of the junction left unmatched. The CDR3 loop spans 13 amino acids. Germline V gives CDR1 LNHDA, CDR2 SQIVND (reference sequence).

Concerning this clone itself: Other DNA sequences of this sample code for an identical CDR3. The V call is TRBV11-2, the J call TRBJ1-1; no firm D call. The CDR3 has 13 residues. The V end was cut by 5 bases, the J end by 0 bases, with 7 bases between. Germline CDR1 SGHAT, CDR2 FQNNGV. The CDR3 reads CASSPSVNTEAFF. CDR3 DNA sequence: TGTGCCAGCAGCCCCTCAGTGAACACTGAAGCTTTCTTT.

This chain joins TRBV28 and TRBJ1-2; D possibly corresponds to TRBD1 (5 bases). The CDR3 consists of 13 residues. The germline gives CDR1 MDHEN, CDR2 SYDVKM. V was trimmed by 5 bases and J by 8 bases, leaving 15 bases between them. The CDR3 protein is CASSPRGREGYTF. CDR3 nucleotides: TGTGCCAGCAGTCCCCGGGGGAGGGAGGGCTACACCTTC.